A selection of T cell receptor beta chains follows, all from one sample in a study of blood T cell repertoires in COVID-19. Measured with immunoSEQ multiplex PCR; TCRdb has only the in-frame clones, and not every one. Found here are more than 150,000 clones, about 84% of them singletons; the top ten hold approximately 7%. Sample: peripheral blood. All receptors derive from a human donor in a cohort sampled during active COVID-19. The CDR3 runs from the conserved cysteine through the conserved F or W. D genes are given only for firm matches. Expanded clones get a size class; other rows say once, few or many, or leave the size out.

size,D,J,V,length,CDR3,DNA
NA,TRBD1,TRBJ1-2,TRBV4-1,14,CASSHGQGAIGYTF,TGCGCCAGCAGCCATGGACAGGGGGCAATTGGCTACACCTTC
NA,NA,TRBJ1-1,TRBV12-5,13,CASGLGDGTEAFF,TGTGCTAGTGGTTTGGGCGATGGCACTGAAGCTTTCTTT
NA,NA,TRBJ1-1,TRBV5-1,15,CASSLGRKPRAEAFF,TGCGCCAGCAGCTTGGGACGTAAACCTCGGGCTGAAGCTTTCTTT
NA,NA,TRBJ2-3,TRBV3-1/TRBV3-2,13,CASSLYTADTQYF,TGTGCCAGCAGCCTTTACACAGCAGATACGCAGTATTTT
NA,NA,TRBJ1-2,TRBV7-7,9,CAYNYGYTF,TGTGCTTATAACTATGGCTACACCTTC
NA,TRBD2,TRBJ2-1,TRBV4-1,17,CASSQDSQRGGHNEQFF,TGCGCCAGCAGCCAAGATTCCCAGCGGGGGGGCCACAATGAGCAGTTCTTC
NA,NA,TRBJ1-5,TRBV5-4,12,CASSSPGQPQHF,TGTGCCAGCAGCTCCCCAGGTCAGCCCCAGCATTTT
NA,NA,TRBJ2-7,TRBV11-2,14,CASSTWQGSYEQYF,TGTGCCAGCAGCACATGGCAGGGGTCCTACGAGCAGTACTTC
NA,NA,TRBJ2-1,TRBV7-9,14,CASSLASLDNEQFF,TGTGCCAGCAGCTTAGCTTCCCTAGACAATGAGCAGTTCTTC
NA,TRBD2,TRBJ2-1,TRBV24-1,15,CATSDRGPRGDEQFF,TGTGCCACCAGTGACCGGGGCCCACGGGGGGATGAGCAGTTCTTC
NA,NA,TRBJ1-3,TRBV14,15,CASSQADFSGNTIYF,TGTGCCAGCAGCCAAGCGGACTTCTCTGGAAACACCATATATTTT
NA,TRBD2,TRBJ2-6,TRBV4-2,15,CASSQEGGDSSVLTF,TGTGCCAGCAGCCAAGAGGGAGGGGATAGTAGCGTCCTGACTTTC
NA,TRBD1,TRBJ1-2,TRBV5-6,14,CASSWGQANYGYTF,TGTGCCAGCAGCTGGGGACAGGCTAACTATGGCTACACCTTC
NA,TRBD1,TRBJ1-1,TRBV6-1,15,CASSDQGAMNTEAFF,TGTGCCAGCAGTGACCAGGGGGCGATGAACACTGAAGCTTTCTTT
NA,TRBD1,TRBJ1-1,TRBV7-9,13,CASSTTGGTEAFF,TGTGCCAGCAGCACCACAGGGGGAACTGAAGCTTTCTTT
NA,NA,TRBJ2-2,TRBV7-9,14,CASSGRISTGELFF,TGTGCCAGCAGCGGCAGGATTTCCACCGGGGAGCTGTTTTTT
NA,NA,TRBJ1-4,TRBV5-1,15,CASSFGKSANEKLFF,TGCGCCAGCAGCTTCGGGAAGTCGGCTAATGAAAAACTGTTTTTT
NA,NA,TRBJ2-7,TRBV11-1,15,CASSLQGPSSYEQYF,TGTGCCAGCAGCCTACAGGGACCCAGCTCCTACGAGCAGTACTTC
NA,TRBD1,TRBJ2-7,TRBV4-1,15,CASSLGQGNTYEQYF,TGCGCCAGCAGCCTCGGACAGGGGAATACCTACGAGCAGTACTTC
NA,TRBD1,TRBJ2-3,TRBV7-8,14,CASSSTTGGDTQYF,TGTGCCAGCAGCTCCACGACAGGGGGAGATACGCAGTATTTT
few,NA,TRBJ1-3,TRBV4-1,16,CASSQVDMGFGNTIYF,TGCGCCAGCAGCCAAGTGGATATGGGCTTTGGAAACACCATATATTTT
NA,NA,TRBJ2-7,TRBV15,13,CATSRDSGHEQYF,TGTGCCACCAGCAGGGACTCAGGCCACGAGCAGTACTTC
few,NA,TRBJ2-5,TRBV29-1,12,CSVGQNIETQYF,TGCAGCGTTGGGCAAAATATAGAGACCCAGTACTTC
NA,NA,TRBJ2-2,TRBV11-1,14,CASSLVRNTGELFF,TGTGCCAGCAGCTTAGTTAGAAACACCGGGGAGCTGTTTTTT
once,TRBD1,TRBJ1-3,TRBV5-6,15,CASSFGQVGGNTIYF,TGTGCCAGCAGCTTTGGACAGGTCGGTGGAAACACCATATATTTT
NA,NA,TRBJ2-5,TRBV5-1,15,CASGVGLAPQETQYF,TGCGCCAGCGGAGTCGGTCTAGCACCCCAAGAGACCCAGTACTTC
NA,TRBD2,TRBJ2-3,TRBV6-5,12,CASTSGGDTQYF,TGTGCCAGCACTTCGGGAGGCGATACGCAGTATTTT
NA,NA,TRBJ1-2,TRBV7-8,11,CASSLNGGYTF,TGTGCCAGCAGCTTAAACGGTGGCTACACCTTC
NA,NA,TRBJ2-1,TRBV7-2,16,CASRERGGSVYNEQFF,TGTGCCAGCAGAGAGAGGGGGGGGTCAGTGTACAATGAGCAGTTCTTC
NA,NA,TRBJ1-2,TRBV5-5,14,CASSLAQFLYGYTF,TGTGCCAGCAGCTTGGCACAGTTCCTATATGGCTACACCTTC
NA,NA,TRBJ2-3,TRBV7-6,15,CASSLAGGQGDTQYF,TGTGCCAGCAGCTTAGCGGGGGGGCAGGGAGATACGCAGTATTTT
few,NA,TRBJ1-6,TRBV13,14,CASSLGGGNSPLHF,TGTGCCAGCAGCTTAGGCGGCGGGAATTCACCCCTCCACTTT
NA,NA,TRBJ2-3,TRBV14,16,CASSQLAPEGTDTQYF,TGTGCCAGCAGCCAACTAGCCCCCGAGGGCACAGATACGCAGTATTTT
NA,NA,TRBJ1-4,TRBV11-2,16,CASSPPGGPTNEKLFF,TGTGCCAGCAGTCCCCCCGGGGGTCCTACTAATGAAAAACTGTTTTTT
medium-sized,TRBD1,TRBJ2-7,TRBV5-6,19,CASSYLDRGYSSSSYEQYF,TGTGCCAGCAGCTACTTGGACAGGGGGTACTCCTCTAGCTCCTACGAGCAGTACTTC